The present entry profiles one T cell receptor (beta chain) with its context. Its antigen is currently unknown. In the PCR, 60 Vbeta and 13 Jbeta primers were used. Only in-frame clones appear in the TCRdb table, and some are missing; sequencing was by immunoSEQ multiplex PCR. The sample consists of roughly 97,000 clones, 73% of them appearing once. Donors had nominal health at sampling but likely had unrecorded immune exposures. The data originate from a study of cytomegalovirus exposure and HLA in healthy donors. Study background: Within an early data release were roughly 90 million unique TCRs drawn from HLA-typed donors. Regarding the study as a whole: In an earlier analysis, productive rearrangement rates for most beta V segments clustered near 87% or 30%. 150 to 200 TCR beta chains were listed as cytomegalovirus-associated.

V lost 1 base, J lost 5 bases, and 9 bases stayed unmatched. Germline V gene data show CDR1 as SGHDT and CDR2 as YYEEEE. The CDR3 is made up of 17 amino acids. The genes are TRBV5-6 and TRBJ1-6; TRBD1 matches 7 bases. The sequencing input was PBMCs. This TCR was recovered from a man aged 35-49 years in good health and CMV-seronegative. In nucleotides, the CDR3 is TGTGCCAGCAGCTTGTTATCTAGGGGGCCGGATAATTCACCCCTCCACTTT. Protein product: CASSLLSRGPDNSPLHF. Variable domain in full (rest from reference TRBV5-6 and TRBJ1-6): DAGVTQSPTHLIKTRGQQVTLRCSPKSGHDTVSWYQQALGQGPQFIFQYYEEEERQRGNFPDRFSGHQFPNYSSELNVNALLLGDSALYLCASSLLSRGPDNSPLHFGNGTRLTVT.